This T cell receptor beta chain was obtained from a study of T cell responses to AZD1222 COVID-19 vaccine. Points from the study as a whole: Donors were largely white British and mainly female; clonal diversity was possibly underestimated.

V lost 0 bases and J 11 bases, leaving 13 bases between the germline ends. The CDR3 has 13 amino acids. Per the germline V gene, CDR1 is MGHRA and CDR2 is YSYEKL. Remarks on this clone: Its antigen is unknown.

The method was immunoSEQ multiplex PCR; TCRdb's version includes in-frame clones alone and lacks a portion of them. The data hold about 72,000 clones, with around nine tenths observed a single time. This TCR was sampled from an adult in good health. The V call is TRBV4-1, the J call TRBJ1-2; D unresolved. The sample here was peripheral blood, taken on day 0 of AZD1222 vaccination. This chain's CDR3 is CASSQDQETYYTF. Written as DNA, the CDR3 is TGCGCCAGCAGCCAAGATCAGGAGACATATTACACCTTC.